The 19 T cell receptor beta chains given below trace back to one sample, sequenced in a study of T cell changes during pregnancy in multiple sclerosis. Clones were read by immunoSEQ multiplex PCR, and TCRdb kept only the in-frame ones, dropping some. The repertoire consists of tens of thousands of clones, with 90% occurring once and the leading ten covering 0.45% to 0.6%. Sequencing was performed on CD4+ T cells from peripheral blood mononuclear cells, taken in the third trimester of pregnancy. The receptors were sampled from a female donor in good health, enrolled as a control in a pregnancy study.

CDR3 sequence: CASSLWGGGPKQETQYF. CDR3 in DNA: TGTGCCAGCAGCTTGTGGGGCGGGGGGCCAAAACAAGAGACCCAGTACTTC. The chain recombines TRBV5-4 with TRBJ2-5; 8 bases line up with TRBD2. In germline, CDR1 is SGHNT, CDR2 YYREEE (reference sequence). The CDR3 is 17 amino acids. Trimming removed 1 base from V and 2 bases from J; junction bases left unmatched: 10. The full variable domain, completed using reference TRBV5-4 and TRBJ2-5, is ETGVTQSPTHLIKTRGQQVTLRCSSQSGHNTVSWYQQALGQGPQFIFQYYREEENGRGNFPPRFSGLQFPNYSSELNVNALELDDSALYLCASSLWGGGPKQETQYFGPGTRLLVL.

The gene calls are TRBV5-1 and TRBJ2-3; no definite D call. V was clipped by 6 bases and J by 1 base, with 12 bases between them. This CDR3 is built from 14 residues. The germline CDR1 and CDR2 sequences are SGHRS and YFSETQ. The CDR3 region has the DNA TGCGCCAGCATGGCGGCTTTTCGCACAGATACGCAGTATTTT. It encodes CASMAAFRTDTQYF. The variable domain in full, completed from reference TRBV5-1 and TRBJ2-3, reads KAGVTQTPRYLIKTRGQQVTLSCSPISGHRSVSWYQQTPGQGLQFLFEYFSETQRNKGNFPGRFSGRQFSNSRSEMNVSTLELGDSALYLCASMAAFRTDTQYFGPGTRLTVL.

The chain carries TRBV5-5 and TRBJ2-7; D is undetermined. Germline CDR1 reads SGHKS; CDR2 reads YYEKEE (reference sequence). The germline V and J ends were trimmed by 2 bases and 3 bases, with 12 bases remaining between them. The CDR3 runs 14 residues. The CDR3: CASSFPRSNYEQYF. The CDR3 bases are TGTGCCAGCAGCTTCCCCCGGAGCAACTACGAGCAGTACTTC.

The chain combines TRBV27 with TRBJ1-1, with D possibly TRBD1 on 6 matching bases. Trimming cost V 6 bases and J 4 bases, with 15 bases left between them. CDR3 length: 14 amino acids. CDR1 MNHEY and CDR2 SMNVEV come from the germline V gene (reference sequence). The CDR3 is CASSHWGRSTEAFF. DNA of the CDR3: TGTGCCAGCAGCCACTGGGGGCGCAGCACTGAAGCTTTCTTT.

This clone has a single count. The rearrangement joins TRBV6-1 to TRBJ1-2, with a weak D call TRBD1 (5 bases). Per the germline V gene, CDR1 is MNHNS and CDR2 is SASEGT. V was cut by 10 bases and J by 8 bases, with 17 bases left in between. This CDR3 region has 12 residues. CDR3 sequence: CATATVAAGYTF. DNA of the CDR3: TGTGCCACCGCGACAGTGGCGGCCGGCTACACCTTC.

The chain carries TRBV10-3 and TRBJ2-1; D gene uncertain. The CDR3 consists of 15 residues. Germline V gives CDR1 ENHRY, CDR2 SYGVKD. V lost 3 bases and J lost 5, with 14 bases in between. CDR3 DNA: TGTGCCATCAGTGATCCCCCGACTGGAGACAATGAGCAGTTCTTC. It encodes CAISDPPTGDNEQFF.

CDR3 residues: CASSLVRGEHGSGNTIYF. DNA of the CDR3: TGCGCCAGCAGCTTGGTGCGGGGGGAACATGGATCTGGAAACACCATATATTTT. V gene TRBV5-1 combines with J gene TRBJ1-3, with D possibly being TRBD1 (5 bases). CDR1 is SGHRS, CDR2 YFSETQ, per germline. CDR3 size: 18 residues. The V end was cut by 0 bases, the J end by 1 base, with 17 bases between.

The rearrangement joins TRBV4-2 to TRBJ2-7; 10 nucleotides line up with TRBD2. CDR1 is LGHNA, CDR2 YNFKEQ, per germline. Germline trimming cut 1 base from V and 0 bases from J; bases unmatched to any gene: 0. This CDR3 is built from 15 residues. The CDR3 loop reads CASSQGLAGSYEQYF. CDR3 coding DNA: TGTGCCAGCAGCCAAGGACTAGCGGGCTCCTACGAGCAGTACTTC.

CDR3 DNA sequence: TGTGCCAGCAGCGTAGACGTGTTAGCCGATACGCAGTATTTT. This translates into CASSVDVLADTQYF. The chain joins TRBV9 to TRBJ2-3; D is unclear. The CDR3 length is 14 residues. Germline V gene lookup returns CDR1 SGDLS and CDR2 YYNGEE. V lost 0 bases to trimming and J lost 6 bases, with 11 bases between them.

The chain links TRBV7-8 to TRBJ2-2; 8 nucleotides match TRBD1. Unmatched junction bases numbered 8, after V lost 5 bases and J lost 0 bases. The germline CDR1 and CDR2 sequences are SGHVS and FQNEAQ. This CDR3 contains 17 residues. CDR3 protein: CASSPRTGSPNTGELFF. The CDR3 coding sequence is TGTGCCAGCAGCCCTCGGACAGGGTCCCCGAACACCGGGGAGCTGTTTTTT.

V usage is TRBV19 and J usage is TRBJ2-7; 8 nucleotides align to TRBD1. V was pared by 4 bases and J by 3 bases, with 5 bases of the junction left unmatched. The germline CDR1 and CDR2 sequences are LNHDA and SQIVND (reference sequence). CDR3 length equals 14 residues. CDR3 loop: CASSRAGGLYEQYF. The CDR3, as DNA: TGTGCCAGTAGTAGGGCAGGGGGCCTCTACGAGCAGTACTTC.

J is TRBJ1-5 and V is TRBV7-2; 10 bases align to TRBD1. The trim removed 5 bases at V and 7 bases at J, leaving 5 bases unmatched. Per germline, CDR1 SGHTA and CDR2 FQGNSA. This CDR3 contains 14 residues. CDR3 sequence (DNA): TGTGCCAGCAGCGCCGACAGGGGGCCCCAGCCCCAGCATTTT. Translated: CASSADRGPQPQHF.

The chain links TRBV5-4 to TRBJ2-5; D unresolved. The ends were cut back, 4 bases at V and 5 bases at J, with 12 bases in the middle. Germline CDR1 SGHNT, CDR2 YYREEE (reference sequence). The CDR3 contains 13 residues. CDR3 protein: CASSPPGWETQYF. The CDR3, as DNA: TGTGCCAGCAGCCCGCCGGGTTGGGAGACCCAGTACTTC.

The rearrangement links TRBV9 to TRBJ2-7; TRBD2 agrees at 10 bases. J lost 5 bases, V lost 0 bases, and 8 bases had no gene match. This CDR3 spans 16 amino acids. Per the germline V gene, CDR1 is SGDLS and CDR2 is YYNGEE. For the CDR3, the DNA is TGTGCCAGCAGCGTAGCTGGTCTAGCGGGAGTACACGAGCAGTACTTC. Its translation: CASSVAGLAGVHEQYF.

The rearrangement uses TRBV19 and TRBJ2-5; TRBD2 matches at 11 bases. The CDR3 length is 16 residues. Trimming at V came to 5 bases and at J to 2 bases, leaving 7 bases not matched to a gene. CDR1 is LNHDA, CDR2 SQIVND, per germline (reference sequence). The CDR3 nucleotides are TGTGCCAGTAGTGCCCCTAGCGGGGGGACTCAAGAGACCCAGTACTTC. Amino acids: CASSAPSGGTQETQYF.

The chain uses TRBV5-1 and TRBJ2-7; 8 bases match TRBD2. Germline assignment: CDR1 SGHRS and CDR2 YFSETQ. V was pared by 4 bases and J by 0 bases, with 3 bases of the junction left unmatched. The CDR3 loop spans 14 amino acids. CDR3 amino acids: CASSPGGSSYEQYF. Written as DNA, the CDR3 is TGCGCCAGCAGCCCGGGGGGGTCCTCCTACGAGCAGTACTTC.

The count of this clone is one. The V gene is TRBV6-1, the J gene TRBJ2-2; 7 nucleotides align to TRBD1. Germline CDR1 MNHNS, CDR2 SASEGT. V dropped 4 bases and J dropped 5; count of bases not matched to a gene: 4. CDR3 length equals 14 residues. The CDR3 DNA reads as TGTGCCAGCAGTGGCACGACAGGGACCGGGGAGCTGTTTTTT. Translating gives CASSGTTGTGELFF.

The chain employs TRBV2 and TRBJ2-7; no definite D call. CDR1 SNHLY and CDR2 FYNNEI come from the germline V gene. The ends were cut back, 5 bases at V and 2 bases at J, with 4 bases in the middle. The CDR3 is 11 amino acids. The CDR3 reads CASSSTYEQYF. CDR3 nucleotide sequence: TGTGCCAGCAGTTCAACCTACGAGCAGTACTTC.

The rearrangement links TRBV29-1 to TRBJ2-2; D might be TRBD2 (6 bases). The CDR3 is 15 residues long. CDR1 is SQVTM, CDR2 ANQGSEA, per germline. Trimming left V 2 bases short and J 4 bases short, with 14 bases between. The CDR3: CSVEKGTWGTGELFF. In DNA, the CDR3 is TGCAGCGTTGAAAAGGGGACTTGGGGCACCGGGGAGCTGTTTTTT.